This is a list of T cell receptor beta chains from one sample in a study of blood T cells in healthy people across ages. MiXCR, run by TCRdb on the 5' RACE reads, gives a single entry per CDR3 protein. The sample contains about 1.1 million distinct CDR3 sequences, approximately 38% of which appear only once. The sample consisted of blood. Receptors were obtained from a young man in good health. Both conserved end residues are trimmed from each CDR3. The D gene is left open where the match is weak.

v_call	d_call	j_call	cdr3_aa
TRBV6-2/TRBV6-3	-	TRBJ1-1	ASSSQFLNTEAF
TRBV18	TRBD1	TRBJ1-1	ASSRTGQDTEAF
TRBV3-1	-	TRBJ1-2	ASSPTRGIDGYT
TRBV6-6	TRBD1	TRBJ1-2	ASSYGQGADGYT
TRBV21-1	-	TRBJ2-7	ASSSHGQGPYEQY
TRBV6-6	TRBD1	TRBJ1-1	ASSRQGYEAF
TRBV12-3/TRBV12-4	-	TRBJ1-4	ASSLRREKLF
TRBV7-2	-	TRBJ1-1	ASSLRSLHEGAF
TRBV7-8	-	TRBJ1-6	ASSSGSSSYNSPLH
TRBV5-5	-	TRBJ2-1	ASSSGNNEQF
TRBV20-1	-	TRBJ2-7	SAREGLVGSYEQY
TRBV6-6	-	TRBJ1-2	ASRDQNYGYT
TRBV2	-	TRBJ1-6	ASSLAEGSSYNSPLH
TRBV28	TRBD1	TRBJ2-4	ASSHQQGQY
TRBV7-9	-	TRBJ2-7	ASSLKVLTYEQY
TRBV11-2	-	TRBJ2-3	ASTSHQADTQY
TRBV12-5	-	TRBJ1-1	ASGGDTANTEAF
TRBV2	TRBD1	TRBJ2-3	ASREDRGSTDTQY
TRBV7-9	TRBD2	TRBJ2-3	ASSLPSGDADTQY
TRBV11-2	-	TRBJ2-2	ASSLVGPGENGGLF
TRBV6-4	-	TRBJ2-5	ASSESRAYYNEQY
TRBV6-1	-	TRBJ2-3	ASNRKTTGIGDTQY
TRBV15	TRBD1	TRBJ1-2	ATSRETTGQGGSGYGYT
TRBV3-1	-	TRBJ1-5	ASSQTGYRQPQH
TRBV3-1	-	TRBJ1-1	ASSQSGGSSNTEAF
TRBV25-1	-	-	ASSERLGEQY
TRBV6-4	TRBD2	TRBJ2-1	ASSEKLTSGGTLSYNEQF
TRBV5-1	TRBD1	TRBJ1-2	ASSLNTGQGIYGYT
TRBV20-1	TRBD1	TRBJ1-2	SARGTGDYGYT
TRBV7-2	-	TRBJ1-2	ASSLDRSIYGYT
TRBV29-1	-	TRBJ2-5	SVAGSYQETQY
TRBV29-1	-	TRBJ2-3	SVAEDPTQY
TRBV27	-	TRBJ2-2	ASSDEVNTGELF
TRBV29-1	-	TRBJ2-5	SVVGQPAETQY
TRBV4-1	-	TRBJ1-1	ASSQNRPREGTEAF
TRBV20-1	-	TRBJ2-5	SARSGMLGNGETQY
TRBV20-1	TRBD1	TRBJ1-4	SAPGQGEKLF
TRBV4-1	-	-	ASSPWSPGSSYNEQY